This TCR beta chain emerged from a study of blood T cell repertoires in COVID-19. As for the study in general: The samples span acute and convalescent COVID-19 from the United States, Italy and Spain.

This table comes from immunoSEQ multiplex PCR, and its TCRdb copy is limited to in-frame clones, with some not included. The sample has tens of thousands of clones, 86% seen once. The V and J ends lost 3 bases and 1 base, in that order; junction bases with no gene match: 8. Per germline, CDR1 SQVTM and CDR2 ANQGSEA. The CDR3 loop spans 16 amino acids. Sequenced material: peripheral blood. The chain links TRBV29-1 to TRBJ2-3; 9 bases map to TRBD2. This sequence was found in an elderly man with acute or convalescent COVID-19. The CDR3 spells CSVDRGERGGTDTQYF. As DNA, the CDR3 is TGCAGCGTTGACCGTGGGGAGCGGGGGGGCACAGATACGCAGTATTTT.